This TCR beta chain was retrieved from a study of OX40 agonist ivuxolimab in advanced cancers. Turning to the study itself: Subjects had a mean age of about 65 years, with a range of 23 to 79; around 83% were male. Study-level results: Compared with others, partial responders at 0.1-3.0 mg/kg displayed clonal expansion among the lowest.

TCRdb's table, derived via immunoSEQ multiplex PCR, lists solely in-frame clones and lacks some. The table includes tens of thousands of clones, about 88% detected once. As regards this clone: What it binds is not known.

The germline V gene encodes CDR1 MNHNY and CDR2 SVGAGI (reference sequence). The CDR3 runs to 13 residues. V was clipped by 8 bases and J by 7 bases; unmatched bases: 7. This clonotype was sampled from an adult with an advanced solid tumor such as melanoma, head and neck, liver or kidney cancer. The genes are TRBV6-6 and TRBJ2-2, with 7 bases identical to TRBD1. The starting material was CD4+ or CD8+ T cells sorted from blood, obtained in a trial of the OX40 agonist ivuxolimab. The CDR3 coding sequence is TGTGCCAGCCACCGCAGGGGGTTCGGGGAGCTGTTTTTT. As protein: CASHRRGFGELFF.